Given below is one T cell receptor beta chain in context. Antigen unknown. Nashville, Tennessee was home to all donors, who were Caucasian adults. Every subset's genomic DNA went evenly onto several immunoSEQ plates. Method: immunoSEQ multiplex PCR; TCRdb's copy keeps in-frame clones and lacks some. The sample contains 2 million to 2.5 million clones, 85% to 95% of which appear only once. The data were taken from a study of shared clonotypes between healthy human individuals. Study background: CD4 naive and CD4 memory each took three plates per donor, while CD8 naive took two and CD8 memory one. Study-level results: Relative to memory subsets, naive subsets generally showed larger estimated richness.

CDR1 is SGHTA, CDR2 FQGNSA, per germline. The CDR3 spans 14 residues. J was trimmed by 2 bases and V by 6 bases; bases with no gene match: 5. Sequencing was done on a sample of naive CD4+ T cells from PBMCs. Subset of the sample: CD45RA+ positively selected. The sequence came from a man in his late teens or twenties in good health. Some clones in this sample may be carry-over from other donors' samples. The V call is TRBV7-2, the J call TRBJ2-3, with 7 bases aligning to TRBD1. The CDR3 coding sequence is TGTGCCAGCAGTCCCGGACAGGCCACAGATACGCAGTATTTT. It codes for CASSPGQATDTQYF.